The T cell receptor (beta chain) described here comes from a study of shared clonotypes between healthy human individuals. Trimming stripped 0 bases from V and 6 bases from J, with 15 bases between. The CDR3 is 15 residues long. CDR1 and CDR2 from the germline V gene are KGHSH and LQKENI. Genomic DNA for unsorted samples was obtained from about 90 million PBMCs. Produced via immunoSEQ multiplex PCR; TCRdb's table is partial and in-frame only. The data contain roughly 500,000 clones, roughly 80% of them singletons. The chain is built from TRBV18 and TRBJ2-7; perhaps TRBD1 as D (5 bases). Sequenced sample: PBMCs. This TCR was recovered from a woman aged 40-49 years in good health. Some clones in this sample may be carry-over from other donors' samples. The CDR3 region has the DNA TGTGCCAGCTCACCACCGATGGGGCCCACTGGCGAGCAGTACTTC. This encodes CASSPPMGPTGEQYF.